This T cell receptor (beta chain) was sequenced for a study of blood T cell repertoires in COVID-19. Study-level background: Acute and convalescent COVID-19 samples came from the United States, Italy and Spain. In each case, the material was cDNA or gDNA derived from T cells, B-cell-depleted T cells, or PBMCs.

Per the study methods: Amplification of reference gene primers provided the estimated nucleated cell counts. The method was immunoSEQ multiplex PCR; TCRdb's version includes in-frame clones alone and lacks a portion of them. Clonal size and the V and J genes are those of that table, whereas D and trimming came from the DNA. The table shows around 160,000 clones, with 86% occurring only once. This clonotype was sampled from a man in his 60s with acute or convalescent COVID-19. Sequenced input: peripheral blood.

CDR3 loop: CASSSRGPGEKLFF. In nucleotides, the CDR3 is TGTGCCAGTAGTAGCAGGGGGCCGGGCGAAAAACTGTTTTTT. V usage is TRBV19 and J usage is TRBJ1-4, with 8 bases lining up with TRBD1. Germline lookup yields CDR1 LNHDA and CDR2 SQIVND (reference sequence). CDR3 length: 14 residues. V gave up 4 bases and J gave up 8 bases; unmatched junction bases: 6. The full variable domain, rest sourced from reference TRBV19 and TRBJ1-4, is DGGITQSPKYLFRKEGQNVTLSCEQNLNHDAMYWYRQDPGQGLRLIYYSQIVNDFQKGDIAEGYSVSREKKESFPLTVTSAQKNPTAFYLCASSSRGPGEKLFFGSGTQLSVL.